Listed here is a single TCR beta chain. Its target is not known. These data come from a study of T cell responses to AZD1222 COVID-19 vaccine. Study-wide results and caveats: Every sample of the repertoires postdated the peak T cell response. Spike regions recognized by vaccine-associated CD4 TCRs spanned the protein, led by 160-218 and 743-854. Donors were chiefly white British, with a greater number of females, and clonal diversity was perhaps underestimated.

The CDR3 length is 15 residues. CDR1 and CDR2 from the germline V gene are LNHDA and SQIVND (reference sequence). Trimming removed 4 bases at V and 3 bases at J, with 13 bases between. The table came from immunoSEQ multiplex PCR; TCRdb's copy has only in-frame clones and leaves some out. This sample yields under 150,000 clones, of which roughly 92% are seen a single time; around 1.1% belongs to the top ten. This sequence originates from an adult who received the AZD1222 COVID-19 vaccine. Specimen: peripheral blood, collected 28 days after the second AZD1222 dose. The chain uses TRBV19 and TRBJ1-5; D may be TRBD1 (5 bases). The DNA for the CDR3 is TGTGCCAGTAGTACCACGGGGGGGAACAATCAGCCCCAGCATTTT. It codes for CASSTTGGNNQPQHF.